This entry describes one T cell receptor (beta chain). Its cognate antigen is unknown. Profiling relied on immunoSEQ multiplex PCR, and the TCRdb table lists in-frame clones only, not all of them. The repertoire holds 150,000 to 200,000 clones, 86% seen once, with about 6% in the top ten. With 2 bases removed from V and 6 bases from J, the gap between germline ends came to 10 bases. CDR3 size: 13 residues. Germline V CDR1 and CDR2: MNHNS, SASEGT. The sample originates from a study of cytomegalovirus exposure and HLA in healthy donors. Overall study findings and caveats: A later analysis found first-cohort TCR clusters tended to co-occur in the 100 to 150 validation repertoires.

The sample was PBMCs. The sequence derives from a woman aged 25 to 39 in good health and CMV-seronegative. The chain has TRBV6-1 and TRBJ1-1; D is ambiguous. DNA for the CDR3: TGTGCCAGCAGTGAACCACGATGGGCTGAAGCTTTCTTT. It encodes CASSEPRWAEAFF.